This TCR beta chain derives from a study of shared clonotypes between healthy human individuals. Germline CDR1 is SGHRS and CDR2 is YFSETQ. The V and J ends lost 4 bases and 7 bases, in that order; junction bases with no gene match: 4. The CDR3 is 12 residues long. Assay used: immunoSEQ multiplex PCR; TCRdb lists only in-frame clones, some missing. The sample includes under 1,900,000 clones, about 98.5% of them seen just once. The sample was naive CD4+ T cells sorted from blood. This sample's subset: CD45RA+ positively selected. The receptor's source is a young man in good health. V gene TRBV5-1 combines with J gene TRBJ1-2; 7 bases are shared with TRBD1. The CDR3 coding sequence is TGCGCCAGCAGCCAGCAGGGGGGTGGCTACACCTTC. Its translation: CASSQQGGGYTF. Using reference TRBV5-1 and TRBJ1-2 for the parts outside the CDR3, the full variable domain is KAGVTQTPRYLIKTRGQQVTLSCSPISGHRSVSWYQQTPGQGLQFLFEYFSETQRNKGNFPGRFSGRQFSNSRSEMNVSTLELGDSALYLCASSQQGGGYTFGSGTRLTVV.